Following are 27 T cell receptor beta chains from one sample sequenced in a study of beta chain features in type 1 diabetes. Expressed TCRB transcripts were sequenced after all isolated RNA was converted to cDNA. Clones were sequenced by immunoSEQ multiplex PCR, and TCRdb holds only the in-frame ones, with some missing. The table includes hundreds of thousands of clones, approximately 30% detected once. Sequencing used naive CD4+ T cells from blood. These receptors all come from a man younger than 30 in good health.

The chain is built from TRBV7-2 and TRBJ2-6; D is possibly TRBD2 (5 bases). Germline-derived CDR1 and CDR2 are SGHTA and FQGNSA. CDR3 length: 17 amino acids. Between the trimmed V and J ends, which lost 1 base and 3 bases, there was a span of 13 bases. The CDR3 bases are TGTGCCAGCAGCTTAGTCCACCGGGGAGTTGGGGCCAACGTCCTGACTTTC. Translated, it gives CASSLVHRGVGANVLTF.

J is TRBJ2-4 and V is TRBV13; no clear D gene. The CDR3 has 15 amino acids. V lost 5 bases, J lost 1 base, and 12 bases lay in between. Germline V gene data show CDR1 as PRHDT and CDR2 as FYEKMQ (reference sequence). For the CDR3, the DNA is TGTGCCAGCAGCCTTCGTGAAGGGGCCAAAAACATTCAGTACTTC. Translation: CASSLREGAKNIQYF.

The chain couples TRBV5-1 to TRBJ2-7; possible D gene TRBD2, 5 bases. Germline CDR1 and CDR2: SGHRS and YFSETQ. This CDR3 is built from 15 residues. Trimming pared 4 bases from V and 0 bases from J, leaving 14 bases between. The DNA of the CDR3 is TGCGCCAGCAGCCATACCGGGATCAACTCCTACGAGCAGTACTTC. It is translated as CASSHTGINSYEQYF.

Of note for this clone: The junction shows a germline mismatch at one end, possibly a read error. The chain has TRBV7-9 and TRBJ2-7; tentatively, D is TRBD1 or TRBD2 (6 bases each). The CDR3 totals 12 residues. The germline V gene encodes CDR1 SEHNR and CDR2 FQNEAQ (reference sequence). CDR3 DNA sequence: TGTGCCAGCAGCTTAGTCCCGGGGGCAGCGCTATTC. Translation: CASSLVPGAALF.

This chain's CDR3 is CASGLSLGFPNTEAFF. In nucleotides, the CDR3 is TGTGCTAGTGGTTTGTCCCTCGGGTTTCCGAACACTGAAGCTTTCTTT. The chain combines TRBV12-5 with TRBJ1-1; D not resolved. Trimming removed 2 bases from V and 1 base from J, with 14 bases in between. The germline gives CDR1 LGHNT, CDR2 FRNRAP. CDR3 length: 16 residues.

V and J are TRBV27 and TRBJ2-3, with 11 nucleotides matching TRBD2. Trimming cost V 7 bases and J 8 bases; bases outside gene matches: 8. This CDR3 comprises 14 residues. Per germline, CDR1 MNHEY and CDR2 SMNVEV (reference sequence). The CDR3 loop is CASNLLAGGPTQYF. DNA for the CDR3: TGTGCCAGCAACCTCCTAGCGGGAGGTCCTACGCAGTATTTT.

Here the CDR3 DNA reads TGCGCCAGCAGCTCGGAGTTACATGAGCAGTTCTTC. This translates into CASSSELHEQFF. The chain uses TRBV5-1 and TRBJ2-1; D uncertain. Trimming removed 3 bases at V and 8 bases at J, with 9 bases between. CDR3 length: 12 residues. Germline V CDR1 and CDR2: SGHRS, YFSETQ.

The CDR3 nucleotides are TGTGCCAGCAGCCAAGTTGGTTTCTCCGGCTACGAGCAGTACTTC. Amino acids: CASSQVGFSGYEQYF. The chain is built from TRBV4-2 and TRBJ2-7, with D unresolved. Germline V gene data show CDR1 as LGHNA and CDR2 as YNFKEQ. Trimming left V 1 base short and J 3 bases short, with 13 bases between. The CDR3 runs 15 residues.

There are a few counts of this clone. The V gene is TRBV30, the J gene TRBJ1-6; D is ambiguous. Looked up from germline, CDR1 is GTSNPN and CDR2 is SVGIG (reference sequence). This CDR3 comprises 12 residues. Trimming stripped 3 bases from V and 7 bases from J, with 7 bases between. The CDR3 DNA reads TGTGCCTGGAGGCAGCTGAATTCACCCCTCCACTTT. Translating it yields CAWRQLNSPLHF.

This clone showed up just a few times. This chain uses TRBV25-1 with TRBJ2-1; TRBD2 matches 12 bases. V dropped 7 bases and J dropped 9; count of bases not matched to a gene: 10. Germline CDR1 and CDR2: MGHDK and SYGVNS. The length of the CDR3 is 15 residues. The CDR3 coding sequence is TGTGCCAGCACCCCACGGACTAGCGGGATGGGTGAGCAGTTCTTC. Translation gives CASTPRTSGMGEQFF.

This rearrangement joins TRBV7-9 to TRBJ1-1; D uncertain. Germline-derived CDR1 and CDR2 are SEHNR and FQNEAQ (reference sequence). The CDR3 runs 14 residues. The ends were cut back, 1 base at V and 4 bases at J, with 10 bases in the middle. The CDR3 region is CASSLGHRATEAFF. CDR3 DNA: TGTGCCAGCAGCTTAGGGCATCGGGCCACTGAAGCTTTCTTT.

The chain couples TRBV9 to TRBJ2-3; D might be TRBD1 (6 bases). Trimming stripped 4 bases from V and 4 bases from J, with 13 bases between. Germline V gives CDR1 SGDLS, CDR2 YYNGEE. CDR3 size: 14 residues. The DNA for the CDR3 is TGTGCCAGCAGCTTAACAGGGAGCGCAGATACGCAGTATTTT. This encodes CASSLTGSADTQYF.

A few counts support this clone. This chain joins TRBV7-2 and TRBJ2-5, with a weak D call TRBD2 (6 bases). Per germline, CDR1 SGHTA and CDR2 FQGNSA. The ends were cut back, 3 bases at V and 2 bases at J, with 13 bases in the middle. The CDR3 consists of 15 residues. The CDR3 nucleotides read TGTGCCAGCAGCTTGCGGGGTGTGGGGCAAGAGACCCAGTACTTC. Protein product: CASSLRGVGQETQYF.

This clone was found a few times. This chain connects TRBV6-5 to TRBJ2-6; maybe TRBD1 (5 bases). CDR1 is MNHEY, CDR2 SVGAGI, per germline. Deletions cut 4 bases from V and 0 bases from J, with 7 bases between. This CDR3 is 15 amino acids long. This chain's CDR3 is CASSFDSSGANVLTF. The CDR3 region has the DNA TGTGCCAGCAGTTTTGACAGCTCTGGGGCCAACGTCCTGACTTTC.

For the CDR3, the DNA is TGTGCCAGTAGAAAGGAGATGAACACTGAAGCTTTCTTT. Residues: CASRKEMNTEAFF. The chain uses TRBV19 and TRBJ1-1, with D unclear. The germline gives CDR1 LNHDA, CDR2 SQIVND (reference sequence). The CDR3 contains 13 residues. V gave up 6 bases and J gave up 0 bases, with 8 bases separating them.

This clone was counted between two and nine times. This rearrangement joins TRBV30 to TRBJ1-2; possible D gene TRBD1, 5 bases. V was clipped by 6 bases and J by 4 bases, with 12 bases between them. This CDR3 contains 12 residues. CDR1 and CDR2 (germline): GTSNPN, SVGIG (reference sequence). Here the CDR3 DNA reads TGTGCCTGTCTTCGGGGGATCTATGGCTACACCTTC. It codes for CACLRGIYGYTF.

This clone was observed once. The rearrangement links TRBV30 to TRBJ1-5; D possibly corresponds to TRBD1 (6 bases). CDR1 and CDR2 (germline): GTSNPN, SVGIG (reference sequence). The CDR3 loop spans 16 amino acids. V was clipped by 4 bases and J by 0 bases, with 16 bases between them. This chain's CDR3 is CAWTQPGTYSNQPQHF. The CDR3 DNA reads TGTGCCTGGACCCAGCCCGGGACATATAGCAATCAGCCCCAGCATTTT. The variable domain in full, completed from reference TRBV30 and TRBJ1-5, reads SQTIHQWPATLVQPVGSPLSLECTVEGTSNPNLYWYRQAAGRGLQLLFYSVGIGQISSEVPQNLSASRPQDRQFILSSKKLLLSDSGFYLCAWTQPGTYSNQPQHFGDGTRLSIL.

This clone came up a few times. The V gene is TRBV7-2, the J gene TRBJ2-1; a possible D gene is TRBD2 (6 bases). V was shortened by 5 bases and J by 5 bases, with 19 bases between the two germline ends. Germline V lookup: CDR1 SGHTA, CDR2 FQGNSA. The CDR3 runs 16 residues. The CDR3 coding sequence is TGTGCCAGCAGCCCCGGGCGGGGCGGGATGCACAATGAGCAGTTCTTC. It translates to CASSPGRGGMHNEQFF. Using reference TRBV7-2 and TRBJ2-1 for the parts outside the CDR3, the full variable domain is GAGVSQSPSNKVTEKGKDVELRCDPISGHTALYWYRQSLGQGLEFLIYFQGNSAPDKSGLPSDRFSAERTGGSVSTLTIQRTQQEDSAVYLCASSPGRGGMHNEQFFGPGTRLTVL.

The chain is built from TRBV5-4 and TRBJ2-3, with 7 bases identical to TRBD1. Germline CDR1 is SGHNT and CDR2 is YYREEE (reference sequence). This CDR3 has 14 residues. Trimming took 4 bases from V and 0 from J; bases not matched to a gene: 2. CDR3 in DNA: TGTGCCAGCAGCCTGGACAGGAGCACAGATACGCAGTATTTT. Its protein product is CASSLDRSTDTQYF.

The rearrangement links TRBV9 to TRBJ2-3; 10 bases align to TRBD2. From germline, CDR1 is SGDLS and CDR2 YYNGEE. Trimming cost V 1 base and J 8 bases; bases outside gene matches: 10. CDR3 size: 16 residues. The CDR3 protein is CASSVRNLAGDPTQYF. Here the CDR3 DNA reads TGTGCCAGCAGCGTACGTAACCTAGCGGGAGACCCTACGCAGTATTTT. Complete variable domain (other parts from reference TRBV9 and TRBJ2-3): DSGVTQTPKHLITATGQRVTLRCSPRSGDLSVYWYQQSLDQGLQFLIQYYNGEERAKGNILERFSAQQFPDLHSELNLSSLELGDSALYFCASSVRNLAGDPTQYFGPGTRLTVL.

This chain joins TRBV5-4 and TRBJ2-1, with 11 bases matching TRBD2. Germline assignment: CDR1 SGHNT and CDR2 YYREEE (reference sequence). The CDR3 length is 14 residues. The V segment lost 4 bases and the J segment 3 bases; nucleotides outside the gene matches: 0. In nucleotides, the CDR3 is TGTGCCAGCAGCGGGACTAGCGGCTACAATGAGCAGTTCTTC. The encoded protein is CASSGTSGYNEQFF.

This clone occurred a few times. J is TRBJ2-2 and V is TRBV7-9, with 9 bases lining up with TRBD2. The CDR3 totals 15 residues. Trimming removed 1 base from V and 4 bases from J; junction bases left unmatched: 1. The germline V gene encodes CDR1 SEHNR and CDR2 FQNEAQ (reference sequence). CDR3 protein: CASSLETSGTGELFF. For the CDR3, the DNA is TGTGCCAGCAGCTTAGAGACTAGCGGCACCGGGGAGCTGTTTTTT.

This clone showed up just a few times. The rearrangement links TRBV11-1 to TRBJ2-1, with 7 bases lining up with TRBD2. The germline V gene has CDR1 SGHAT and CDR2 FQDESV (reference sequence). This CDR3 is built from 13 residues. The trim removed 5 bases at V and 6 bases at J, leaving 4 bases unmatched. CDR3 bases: TGTGCCAGCAGCACGACTAGCTCCAATGAGCAGTTCTTC. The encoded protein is CASSTTSSNEQFF.

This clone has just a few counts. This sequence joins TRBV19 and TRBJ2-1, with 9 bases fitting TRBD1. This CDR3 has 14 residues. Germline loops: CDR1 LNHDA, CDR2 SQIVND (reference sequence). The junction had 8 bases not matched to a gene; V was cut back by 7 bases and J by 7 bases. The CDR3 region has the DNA TGTGCCAGTAAGGGGACAGGGTACACAAATGAGCAGTTCTTC. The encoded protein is CASKGTGYTNEQFF.

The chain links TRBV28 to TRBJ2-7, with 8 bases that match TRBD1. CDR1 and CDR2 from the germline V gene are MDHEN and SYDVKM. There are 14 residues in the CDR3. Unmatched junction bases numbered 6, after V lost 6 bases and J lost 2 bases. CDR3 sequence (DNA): TGTGCCAGCAGGTGGACAGGGAAACCCTACGAGCAGTACTTC. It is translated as CASRWTGKPYEQYF.

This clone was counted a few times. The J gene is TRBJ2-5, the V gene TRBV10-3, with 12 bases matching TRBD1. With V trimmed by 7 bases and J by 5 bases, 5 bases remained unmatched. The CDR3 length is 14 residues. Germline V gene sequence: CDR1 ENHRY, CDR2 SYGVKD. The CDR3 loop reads CAIKGQGAEETQYF. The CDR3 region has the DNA TGTGCCATCAAGGGACAGGGGGCAGAGGAGACCCAGTACTTC.

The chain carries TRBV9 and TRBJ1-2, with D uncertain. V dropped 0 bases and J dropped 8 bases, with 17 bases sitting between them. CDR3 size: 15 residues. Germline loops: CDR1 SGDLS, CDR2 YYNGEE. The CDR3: CASSVESQTYGGYTF. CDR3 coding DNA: TGTGCCAGCAGCGTAGAAAGCCAGACCTACGGGGGCTACACCTTC. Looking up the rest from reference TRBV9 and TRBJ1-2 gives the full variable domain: DSGVTQTPKHLITATGQRVTLRCSPRSGDLSVYWYQQSLDQGLQFLIQYYNGEERAKGNILERFSAQQFPDLHSELNLSSLELGDSALYFCASSVESQTYGGYTFGSGTRLTVV.